Presented here are 27 T cell receptor beta chains from one specimen sequenced in a study of CXCR3-negative and CXCR3-positive naive CD8 T cells. The study, taken as a whole, reports: More hydrophobic TRB CDR3s occurred in CXCR3-positive than in CXCR3-negative naive cells.

These receptors' antigens are unknown. The libraries of TRB cDNA were constructed through 5' RACE using UMI labels. TCRdb reworked the 5' RACE reads into one entry per CDR3 protein, no DNA. The sample table includes more than 100,000 distinct CDR3 sequences. Sequencing was carried out using naive CXCR3+ CD8+ T cells from blood. Described subset: CD45RO-CCR7+CD27+CD95- naive CD8+ T cells expressing CXCR3 (TNR3+). These receptors originate from a human donor in good health. Some clones in this sample may be carry-over from other donors' samples.

The chain has TRBV12-3 or TRBV12-4 and TRBJ2-4; TCRdb calls TRBD2, which cannot be checked without DNA. The CDR3 totals 13 residues. The CDR3 sequence is CASSRGEVDIQYF.

V usage is TRBV13 and J usage is TRBJ2-5. The CDR3 loop spans 14 amino acids. The germline V gene has CDR1 PRHDT and CDR2 FYEKMQ (reference sequence). Here the CDR3 reads CASSDRTAQETQYF.

The rearrangement uses TRBV6-6 and TRBJ1-5. The CDR3 covers 13 residues. CDR1 MNHNY and CDR2 SVGAGI come from the germline V gene (reference sequence). The CDR3 sequence is CASHSRSNQPQHF.

The gene calls are TRBV20-1 and TRBJ1-2; as DNA is missing, the TRBD1 call by TCRdb cannot be tested. Germline assignment: CDR1 DFQATT and CDR2 SNEGSKA (reference sequence). This CDR3 is 15 amino acids long. The CDR3 sequence is CSARALDRLDYGYTF.

The rearrangement uses TRBV19 and TRBJ2-1. Germline CDR1 reads LNHDA; CDR2 reads SQIVND (reference sequence). The CDR3 contains 13 residues. CDR3 sequence reads: CASSMRQYNEQFF.

V and J are TRBV9 and TRBJ2-7; with no DNA, the TCRdb D assignment of TRBD1 cannot be verified. From germline, CDR1 is SGDLS and CDR2 YYNGEE. This CDR3 comprises 17 residues. This CDR3 is CASSVAYSDRGDYEQYF.

This chain connects TRBV9 to TRBJ2-7. CDR1 SGDLS and CDR2 YYNGEE come from the germline V gene. The CDR3 has 12 residues. CDR3 loop: CASSELFGEQYF.

This chain joins TRBV6-6 and TRBJ2-1; the TCRdb call, TRBD2, lacks DNA for checking. Germline CDR1 reads MNHNY; CDR2 reads SVGAGI (reference sequence). This CDR3 contains 15 residues. CDR3 residues: CASSPLERAYNEQFF.

This chain uses TRBV6-5 with TRBJ2-7. The CDR3 is 11 amino acids. Germline V gene lookup returns CDR1 MNHEY and CDR2 SVGAGI. The CDR3 sequence is CASSYRYEQYF.

CDR3 in amino acids: CAWSTLDGSDTQYF. The chain joins TRBV30 to TRBJ2-3. The CDR3 runs to 14 residues. Germline values: CDR1 GTSNPN, CDR2 SVGIG (reference sequence).

The rearrangement uses TRBV7-6 and TRBJ2-5; TCRdb indicates TRBD2, and absent DNA this call remains unverified. The CDR3 consists of 16 residues. Germline values: CDR1 SGHVS, CDR2 FNYEAQ. CDR3: CASSLAVASGGETQYF.

This chain connects TRBV15 to TRBJ1-2; without DNA, the TCRdb call of TRBD1 cannot be checked. There are 15 residues in the CDR3. CDR1 LNHNV and CDR2 YYDKDF come from the germline V gene (reference sequence). CDR3 sequence: CATSRDPGGYYGYTF.

The chain couples TRBV20-1 to TRBJ2-7; TCRdb returns TRBD2, unconfirmable since there is no DNA. CDR1 DFQATT and CDR2 SNEGSKA come from the germline V gene (reference sequence). This CDR3 is 14 amino acids long. This CDR3 reads CSASTGLAGVGQYF.

V and J are TRBV2 and TRBJ2-3; TCRdb calls TRBD1, which cannot be checked without DNA. CDR3 length equals 14 residues. Looked up from germline, CDR1 is SNHLY and CDR2 is FYNNEI. CDR3 region: CASSEGAQSDTQYF.

The chain recombines TRBV27 with TRBJ2-7; TCRdb's D call of TRBD2 is untestable without DNA. Germline CDR1 MNHEY, CDR2 SMNVEV (reference sequence). The CDR3 has 18 residues. The CDR3 is CASSFSPTIAGNPYEQYF.

The chain recombines TRBV20-1 with TRBJ2-2; TCRdb names TRBD1, which stays unverified in the absence of DNA. The germline V gene has CDR1 DFQATT and CDR2 SNEGSKA (reference sequence). CDR3 length equals 14 residues. This CDR3 is CSAPPSYHTGELFF.

The gene calls are TRBV7-9 and TRBJ2-1; without DNA, the TCRdb call of TRBD2 cannot be checked. The germline gives CDR1 SEHNR, CDR2 FQNEAQ (reference sequence). The CDR3 length is 17 residues. The CDR3 loop is CASESLSGTRGINEQFF.

The V call is TRBV27, the J call TRBJ2-2; absent DNA, TCRdb's TRBD1 call cannot be checked. The CDR3 spans 16 residues. The V gene's germline CDR1 is MNHEY and CDR2 SMNVEV (reference sequence). The CDR3 loop is CASTPTGTVNTGELFF.

V and J are TRBV6-5 and TRBJ1-1. Germline V lookup: CDR1 MNHEY, CDR2 SVGAGI. This CDR3 is 13 amino acids long. The CDR3 loop is CASSYSMNTEAFF.

This sequence joins TRBV3-2 and TRBJ2-4; TCRdb's D gene call, TRBD2, goes unchecked for lack of DNA. TRBV3-2 corresponds to a pseudogene. The CDR3 consists of 17 residues. The CDR3 is CASSHSGSGEAKNIQYF.

The chain carries TRBV15 and TRBJ1-2; the D gene TCRdb calls, TRBD1, cannot be checked with no DNA. Looked up from germline, CDR1 is LNHNV and CDR2 is YYDKDF (reference sequence). The CDR3 contains 17 residues. The CDR3 loop is CATSTSHRGPANYGYTF. The variable domain in full, with the rest retrieved from reference TRBV15 and TRBJ1-2, is DAMVIQNPRYQVTQFGKPVTLSCSQTLNHNVMYWYQQKSSQAPKLLFHYYDKDFNNEADTPDNFQSRRPNTSFCFLDIRSPGLGDTAMYLCATSTSHRGPANYGYTFGSGTRLTVV.

The chain links TRBV2 to TRBJ2-4; TCRdb lists TRBD1, though no DNA is available to test this call. CDR1 SNHLY and CDR2 FYNNEI come from the germline V gene. The CDR3 loop spans 15 amino acids. The CDR3 loop reads CASIVTVLAKNIQYF.

CDR3 in amino acids: CATSDRQDLDEQYF. V and J are TRBV15 and TRBJ2-7; the TCRdb D gene call, TRBD1, has no DNA to confirm it. The CDR3 covers 14 residues. Germline CDR1 and CDR2: LNHNV and YYDKDF (reference sequence).

The chain employs TRBV13 and TRBJ2-7; TCRdb returns TRBD1, unconfirmable since there is no DNA. CDR1 is PRHDT and CDR2 is FYEKMQ in the germline V gene (reference sequence). The CDR3 totals 15 residues. This CDR3 reads CASSLRQGAAYEQYF.

The chain uses TRBV29-1 and TRBJ2-5. Per the germline V gene, CDR1 is SQVTM and CDR2 is ANQGSEA. This CDR3 contains 13 residues. The CDR3: CSVERQNQETQYF.

The rearrangement links TRBV7-2 to TRBJ1-2; TCRdb names TRBD1, which stays unverified in the absence of DNA. Germline V gene data show CDR1 as SGHTA and CDR2 as FQGNSA. This CDR3 is 15 amino acids long. CDR3 sequence reads: CASSFLGDPVKGYTF.

The rearrangement uses TRBV20-1 and TRBJ2-1; TCRdb designates TRBD2, a call that cannot be tested without DNA. This CDR3 has 14 residues. Germline V gene lookup returns CDR1 DFQATT and CDR2 SNEGSKA (reference sequence). CDR3 sequence reads: CSADGLAGGDEQFF.